Sequencing of this T cell receptor beta chain was carried out in a study of cytomegalovirus exposure and HLA in healthy donors. Overall study results and limits: CMV serostatus was the sole immune exposure data available. In an earlier analysis, in some 500 donors, most V segments appeared productive either ~90% or ~30% of the time.

In the case of this clone: The antigen remains undetermined. The junction departs from germline at one end; a sequencing error may be responsible.

This PCR relied on a set of 60 Vbeta primers and 13 Jbeta primers. Generated by immunoSEQ multiplex PCR, the TCRdb table keeps only in-frame clones and is missing some. The repertoire holds under 150,000 clones, with just under 80% as singletons. Per the germline V gene, CDR1 is SGHTA and CDR2 is FQGNSA. The CDR3 runs 14 residues. The rearrangement uses TRBV7-2 and TRBJ2-7; 9 positions agree with TRBD2. The sequence was collected from a woman in her 40s in good health and CMV-seronegative. Sequencing was done on a sample of PBMCs. In nucleotides, the CDR3 is TGTGCCAGCAGCCTAGCGGGGAGCTCCTACGAGCAGTACTTC. Encoded protein: CASSLAGSSYEQYF.